This TCR beta chain derives from a study of post-analysis software for immune sequencing data. Per germline, CDR1 SQVTM and CDR2 ANQGSEA. The CDR3 runs to 13 residues. V was clipped by 3 bases and J by 0 bases, with 9 bases between them. Unique molecular identifiers were carried by the TCR beta cDNA libraries. TCRdb reprocessed the PCR reads with MiXCR, giving one entry per CDR3 protein. The data contain about 160,000 distinct CDR3 sequences, around 34% of them singletons. This clonotype came up many times. The clonotype originates from a girl between 5 and 17 years old with multiple sclerosis. The specimen comprised blood, sampled after autologous hematopoietic stem cell transplantation. J is TRBJ2-7 and V is TRBV29-1; D gene ambiguous. The CDR3 is CSVEGINSYEQYF. CDR3 sequence (DNA): TGCAGCGTTGAGGGGATTAACTCCTACGAGCAGTACTTC.